A selection of T cell receptor beta chains follows, all from one sample in a study of CD4 T cells in relation to SARS-CoV-2 and coronaviruses. Here immunoSEQ multiplex PCR was the method, and the copy in TCRdb shows in-frame clones only, minus some. The table has 15,000 to 25,000 clones, 77% seen once. Antigens of these TCRs are unknown. The source material was CD4+ T cells from PBMCs, cultured in vitro. These receptors all stem from a human donor in good health. CDR3s include the opening cysteine and the closing phenylalanine or tryptophan. The D gene is left open where the match is weak. The size of a clone is reported for some rows only, either as once, few or many, or as a class for expanded clones.

TRBD1	TRBV19	-	TRBJ2-5	CASSRGQQKETQYF	TGTGCCAGTAGTAGGGGACAGCAAAAAGAGACCCAGTACTTC
-	TRBV11-2	-	TRBJ2-5	CASSFSLGGETQYF	TGTGCCAGCAGCTTCTCACTAGGCGGCGAGACCCAGTACTTC
-	TRBV4-2	-	TRBJ1-5	CASSLAVNQPQHF	TGTGCCAGCAGCCTGGCAGTCAATCAGCCCCAGCATTTT
-	TRBV10-3	-	TRBJ1-1	CATLNSAPMNTEAFF	TGTGCCACCCTAAATTCCGCTCCCATGAACACTGAAGCTTTCTTT
-	TRBV7-2	-	TRBJ1-4	CASSPRSGGKLFF	TGTGCCAGCAGCCCCCGATCGGGGGGAAAACTGTTTTTT
-	TRBV4-2	medium-sized	TRBJ1-3	CASSQESQKDSGNTIYF	TGTGCCAGCAGCCAAGAGAGTCAGAAAGACTCTGGAAACACCATATATTTT
-	TRBV5-1	-	TRBJ2-7	CASSLGYRGRAYEQYF	TGCGCCAGCAGCTTGGGTTACCGGGGGCGCGCCTACGAGCAGTACTTC
TRBD1	TRBV4-1	few	TRBJ1-1	CASSPQGAGTEAFF	TGCGCCAGCAGCCCTCAGGGGGCCGGCACTGAAGCTTTCTTT
-	TRBV12-3/TRBV12-4	-	TRBJ2-1	CASSLGRSGEQFF	TGTGCCAGCAGTTTGGGTAGAAGTGGTGAGCAGTTCTTC
-	TRBV3-1/TRBV3-2	few	TRBJ1-1	CASSPTGGRTLNTEAFF	TGTGCCAGCAGCCCTACCGGGGGGAGAACTTTGAACACTGAAGCTTTCTTT
-	TRBV20-1	-	TRBJ2-2	CSASGDTPDTGELFF	TGCAGTGCTAGTGGTGACACCCCGGACACCGGGGAGCTGTTTTTT
-	TRBV6-4	-	TRBJ2-1	CATSTEGNEQFF	TGTGCCACCTCGACGGAGGGGAATGAGCAGTTCTTC
TRBD1	TRBV5-1	-	TRBJ2-5	CASSLVATGQETQYF	TGCGCCAGCAGCTTGGTGGCGACAGGGCAAGAGACCCAGTACTTC
TRBD1	TRBV7-8	-	TRBJ1-5	CASSSISGGAGQPQHF	TGTGCCAGCAGCTCGATATCAGGGGGCGCGGGGCAGCCCCAGCATTTT
TRBD1	TRBV9	-	TRBJ2-5	CASSPRQGLETQYF	TGTGCCAGCAGCCCAAGACAGGGTTTGGAGACCCAGTACTTC
-	TRBV6-2/TRBV6-3	-	TRBJ2-7	CASSYWGLISYEQYF	TGTGCCAGCAGTTATTGGGGACTTATATCCTACGAGCAGTACTTC
TRBD2	TRBV19	once	TRBJ2-5	CASSGGDQETQYF	TGTGCCAGTAGTGGGGGGGACCAAGAGACCCAGTACTTC
-	TRBV11-2	-	TRBJ2-1	CASSQPRGADAYNEQFF	TGTGCCAGCAGCCAACCTCGGGGCGCGGACGCCTACAATGAGCAGTTCTTC
TRBD1	TRBV9	once	TRBJ1-1	CASSVRQGGTEAFF	TGTGCCAGCAGCGTCAGACAGGGAGGTACTGAAGCTTTCTTT
-	TRBV4-2	-	TRBJ2-5	CASSLVGGAVETQYF	TGTGCCAGCAGCCTTGTGGGTGGCGCGGTAGAGACCCAGTACTTC
-	TRBV5-8	-	TRBJ2-3	CASSLVGPPGDTQYF	TGTGCCAGCAGCTTGGTTGGACCACCGGGGGATACGCAGTATTTT
-	TRBV19	few	TRBJ1-2	CASKSTGLYGYTF	TGTGCCAGTAAATCCACTGGGCTCTATGGCTACACCTTC
-	TRBV9	-	TRBJ1-5	CASSALGNQPQHF	TGTGCCAGCAGTGCGTTGGGCAATCAGCCCCAGCATTTT
-	TRBV7-2	-	TRBJ2-7	CASSLDLFGTEQYF	TGTGCCAGCAGCTTAGATTTATTCGGGACCGAGCAGTACTTC
TRBD1	TRBV6-1	-	TRBJ1-6	CASSERAGGNNNSPLHF	TGTGCCAGCAGTGAACGGGCAGGGGGCAATAATAATTCACCCCTCCACTTT
-	TRBV7-2	-	TRBJ2-2	CASSLVVQATGELFF	TGTGCCAGCAGCTTAGTCGTTCAGGCAACCGGGGAGCTGTTTTTT
-	TRBV11-2	once	TRBJ1-1	CASSLVVGAEAFF	TGTGCCAGCAGCTTAGTTGTGGGGGCTGAAGCTTTCTTT
-	TRBV12-3/TRBV12-4	-	TRBJ2-6	CASGVSGANVLTF	TGTGCCAGCGGGGTGTCTGGGGCCAACGTCCTGACTTTC
-	TRBV4-3	-	TRBJ1-1	CASSRTRNTEAFF	TGCGCCAGCAGCCGTACCCGGAACACTGAAGCTTTCTTT
-	TRBV7-3	-	TRBJ1-4	CASSLNGRGLGEKLFF	TGTGCCAGCAGCTTAAATGGTAGGGGGTTGGGTGAAAAACTGTTTTTT
-	TRBV12-1	few	TRBJ2-1	CASSFPDRGRDEQFF	TGTGCCAGCAGCTTCCCCGACAGGGGTAGGGATGAGCAGTTCTTC
-	TRBV6-5	-	TRBJ2-7	CASRAGQRSSYEQYF	TGTGCCAGCAGGGCCGGACAGAGGAGCTCCTACGAGCAGTACTTC
TRBD1	TRBV5-6	-	TRBJ1-2	CASSSRTGIYGYTF	TGTGCCAGCAGCTCAAGGACAGGGATATATGGCTACACCTTC
TRBD2	TRBV7-2	-	TRBJ2-1	CASSLDRLALGEQFF	TGTGCCAGCAGCTTAGACAGACTAGCACTGGGTGAGCAGTTCTTC
-	TRBV2	-	TRBJ2-7	CASSGIVFYEQYF	TGTGCCAGCAGTGGGATAGTTTTCTACGAGCAGTACTTC
-	TRBV5-1	-	TRBJ2-7	CASSLTGQGYYEQYF	TGCGCCAGCAGCCTGACTGGGCAGGGTTACTACGAGCAGTACTTC
-	TRBV5-1	-	TRBJ2-5	CASSYIRGTQYF	TGCGCCAGCAGCTATATTAGAGGGACCCAGTACTTC
-	TRBV7-2	few	TRBJ1-1	CASSLGYNEAFF	TGTGCCAGCAGCCTAGGCTATAATGAAGCTTTCTTT
TRBD2	TRBV5-1	-	TRBJ2-5	CASTRTGGQETQYF	TGCGCCAGCACCCGTACGGGGGGGCAAGAGACCCAGTACTTC
-	TRBV3-1/TRBV3-2	-	TRBJ1-5	CASSQGLQGSQPQHF	TGTGCCAGCAGCCAAGGACTTCAGGGGAGTCAGCCCCAGCATTTT
-	TRBV4-3	few	TRBJ1-6	CASSQDLTYNSPLHF	TGCGCCAGCAGCCAAGATCTAACCTATAATTCACCCCTCCACTTT
-	TRBV7-2	-	TRBJ2-1	CASSLVWGGLGNEQFF	TGTGCCAGCAGCTTAGTCTGGGGGGGCTTAGGCAATGAGCAGTTCTTC
-	TRBV7-9	-	TRBJ2-1	CASSLRDTYNEQFF	TGTGCCAGCAGCCTCCGGGACACCTACAATGAGCAGTTCTTC
TRBD1	TRBV6-5	-	TRBJ2-7	CATARGGAFHEQYF	TGTGCCACCGCGAGAGGGGGCGCATTCCACGAGCAGTACTTC
TRBD1	TRBV5-6	-	TRBJ2-4	CASSLTGGLGKNIQYF	TGTGCCAGCAGCTTGACAGGGGGACTCGGCAAAAACATTCAGTACTTC
-	TRBV6-5	-	TRBJ1-5	CASSRVRTANQPQHF	TGTGCCAGCAGTCGGGTTCGGACAGCCAATCAGCCCCAGCATTTT
-	TRBV2	once	TRBJ2-1	CASSGRGDYNEQFF	TGTGCCAGCAGTGGGAGGGGGGATTACAATGAGCAGTTCTTC
-	TRBV5-1	-	TRBJ1-1	CASSPNRDATTEAFF	TGCGCCAGCAGCCCAAACAGGGATGCGACCACTGAAGCTTTCTTT
TRBD2	TRBV29-1	-	TRBJ2-3	CSVVTSGYTDTQYF	TGCAGCGTTGTGACTAGCGGATACACAGATACGCAGTATTTT
-	TRBV6-4	few	TRBJ1-5	CASSEGRGQPQHF	TGTGCCAGCAGTGAGGGACGGGGTCAGCCCCAGCATTTT
TRBD1	TRBV2	-	TRBJ2-7	CASSEGAGGVAYEQYF	TGTGCCAGCAGTGAAGGGGCAGGGGGCGTGGCGTACGAGCAGTACTTC
-	TRBV5-5	-	TRBJ2-1	CASSLAAGSSYNEQFF	TGTGCCAGCAGCTTGGCCGCGGGGAGCTCCTACAATGAGCAGTTCTTC
TRBD1	TRBV6-2/TRBV6-3	-	TRBJ1-2	CASSYDRDYTF	TGTGCCAGCAGTTACGACAGGGACTACACCTTC
-	TRBV4-1	-	TRBJ1-1	CASSQGQFGTEAFF	TGCGCCAGCAGCCAAGGGCAGTTTGGCACTGAAGCTTTCTTT
-	TRBV5-1	once	TRBJ2-3	CASSLVMQTDTQYF	TGCGCCAGCAGCTTGGTTATGCAAACAGATACGCAGTATTTT
-	TRBV7-3	-	TRBJ1-2	CASRVRGGYTF	TGTGCCAGCAGGGTGAGGGGCGGCTACACCTTC
TRBD1	TRBV27	-	TRBJ2-2	CAPVHPTGAVTGELFF	TGTGCGCCAGTACACCCCACAGGGGCGGTCACCGGGGAGCTGTTTTTT